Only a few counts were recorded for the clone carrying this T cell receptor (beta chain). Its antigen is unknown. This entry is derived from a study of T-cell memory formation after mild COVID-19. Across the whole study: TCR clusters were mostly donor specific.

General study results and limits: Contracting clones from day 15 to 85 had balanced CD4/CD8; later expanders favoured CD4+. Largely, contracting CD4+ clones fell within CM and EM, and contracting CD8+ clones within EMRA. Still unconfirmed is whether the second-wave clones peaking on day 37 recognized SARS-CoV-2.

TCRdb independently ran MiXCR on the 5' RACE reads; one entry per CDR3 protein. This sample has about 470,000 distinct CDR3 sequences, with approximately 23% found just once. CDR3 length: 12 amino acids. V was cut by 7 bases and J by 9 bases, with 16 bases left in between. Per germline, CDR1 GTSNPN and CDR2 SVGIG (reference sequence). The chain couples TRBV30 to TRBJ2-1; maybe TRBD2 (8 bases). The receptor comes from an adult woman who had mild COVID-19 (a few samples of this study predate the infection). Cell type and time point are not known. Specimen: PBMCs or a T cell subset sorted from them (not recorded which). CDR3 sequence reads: CAFSGGGIEQFF. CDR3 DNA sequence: TGTGCCTTTTCGGGAGGGGGCATTGAGCAGTTCTTC.